This is a list of T cell receptor beta chains from one sample in a study of CD8 T cells in ankylosing spondylitis. TCRdb reanalysed the 5' RACE reads using MiXCR and keeps one entry per CDR3 protein. The sample shows about 540,000 distinct CDR3 sequences, about an eighth of them seen only once. Sequencing was performed on blood, either unsorted or a sorted T cell fraction (not recorded which). Every receptor here comes from a male donor with ankylosing spondylitis. CDR3s include the opening cysteine and the closing phenylalanine or tryptophan. The D gene is left open where the match is weak. The listing skips clone size in some rows; elsewhere it reads once, few, many or a size class.

size	J	D	V	CDR3	DNA
few	TRBJ2-7	TRBD2	TRBV2	CASREGLAGLHEQYF	TGTGCCAGCAGGGAGGGACTAGCGGGACTACACGAGCAGTACTTC
.	TRBJ2-5	.	TRBV5-1	CASSWGPSEQETQYF	TGCGCCAGCAGCTGGGGCCCCAGCGAGCAAGAGACCCAGTACTTC
few	TRBJ2-2	.	TRBV18	CASSHSTGALGGELFF	TGTGCCAGCTCCCACTCGACAGGAGCCCTCGGCGGGGAGCTGTTTTTT
few	TRBJ1-5	TRBD1	TRBV5-1	CASSASGGNQPQHF	TGCGCCAGCAGTGCATCAGGGGGAAATCAGCCCCAGCATTTT
.	TRBJ1-3	.	TRBV6-1	CASSEGMEALSEDTIYF	TGTGCCAGCAGTGAAGGGATGGAGGCCCTCTCCGAGGACACCATATATTTT
.	TRBJ2-1	.	TRBV10-1	CASRDPMVDEQFF	TGCGCCAGCAGGGATCCGATGGTGGATGAGCAGTTCTTC
few	TRBJ2-1	TRBD2	TRBV6-5	CASSYGLAGGTEQFF	TGTGCCAGCAGTTACGGTCTAGCGGGAGGCACTGAGCAGTTCTTC
few	TRBJ1-3	.	TRBV25-1	CASTSPISGNTIYF	TGTGCCAGTACTAGTCCGATCTCTGGAAACACCATATATTTT
few	TRBJ2-2	.	TRBV5-1	CASSLEDPGAGELFF	TGCGCCAGCAGCTTGGAGGACCCTGGGGCCGGGGAGCTGTTTTTT
few	TRBJ1-5	TRBD1	TRBV24-1	CATSENDRGHQPQHF	TGTGCCACCAGTGAAAATGACAGGGGCCATCAGCCCCAGCATTTT
.	TRBJ1-2	.	TRBV11-2	CASSLDAGFNYGYTF	TGTGCCAGCAGCTTAGATGCGGGGTTCAACTATGGCTACACCTTC
many	TRBJ1-1	.	TRBV15	CATSRGVEGAEAFF	TGTGCCACCAGCAGAGGGGTCGAGGGCGCTGAAGCTTTCTTT
.	TRBJ2-5	.	TRBV6-2/TRBV6-3	CASSPSWGRKETQYF	TGTGCCAGCAGCCCCTCGTGGGGCAGGAAAGAGACCCAGTACTTC
many	TRBJ2-3	.	TRBV25-1	CASSGVGDTQYF	TGTGCCAGCAGTGGGGTAGGAGATACGCAGTATTTT
.	TRBJ1-6	.	TRBV7-9	CASSTGTLSSYNSPLHF	TGTGCCAGCAGCACAGGGACTCTAAGCTCCTATAATTCACCCCTCCACTTT
many	TRBJ2-3	TRBD2	TRBV7-8	CASSARTSESTDTQYF	TGTGCCAGCAGCGCGAGGACTAGCGAAAGCACAGATACGCAGTATTTT
few	TRBJ2-2	.	TRBV19	CASSIEDREAGELFF	TGTGCCAGTAGTATAGAAGACAGGGAGGCCGGGGAGCTGTTTTTT
.	TRBJ2-1	TRBD1	TRBV5-1	CASSMGQANEQFF	TGCGCCAGCAGCATGGGACAGGCGAATGAGCAGTTCTTC